The 16 T cell receptor beta chains below come from one sample, sequenced in a study of T cell responses to AZD1222 COVID-19 vaccine. Here immunoSEQ multiplex PCR was the method, and the copy in TCRdb shows in-frame clones only, minus some. The table records around 150,000 clones, about 90% of them present only once. Sequenced material: peripheral blood, taken 28 days after the second AZD1222 dose. These receptors were obtained from an adult who received the AZD1222 COVID-19 vaccine.

This sequence joins TRBV28 and TRBJ2-1, with 8 nucleotides matching TRBD2. Germline CDR1 reads MDHEN; CDR2 reads SYDVKM. V lost 6 bases, J lost 5 bases, and 12 bases stayed unmatched. This CDR3 contains 16 residues. CDR3 nucleotides: TGTGCCAGCAGGGATGGGGGCGGGGGGTCCAACAATGAGCAGTTCTTC. Protein: CASRDGGGGSNNEQFF. The whole variable domain, remainder taken from reference TRBV28 and TRBJ2-1, is DVKVTQSSRYLVKRTGEKVFLECVQDMDHENMFWYRQDPGLGLRLIYFSYDVKMKEKGDIPEGYSVSREKKERFSLILESASTNQTSMYLCASRDGGGGSNNEQFFGPGTRLTVL.

The V gene is TRBV7-2, the J gene TRBJ1-2, with TRBD1 identical over 8 bases. The CDR3 has 17 amino acids. Losses at the gene ends were 5 bases for V and 8 bases for J; bases not matched to a gene: 19. Germline values: CDR1 SGHTA, CDR2 FQGNSA. In DNA, the CDR3 is TGTGCCAGCAGCCAAACTCTACAGGGGGGCCCCCTTATAGGCTACACCTTC. Protein: CASSQTLQGGPLIGYTF.

The chain is built from TRBV13 and TRBJ2-2; TRBD2 might be the D (5 bases). Trimming removed 2 bases from V and 7 bases from J, with 29 bases in between. The CDR3 runs 20 residues. Germline V lookup: CDR1 PRHDT, CDR2 FYEKMQ (reference sequence). The CDR3 reads CASSLRPSWAGYEGGGELFF. CDR3 in DNA: TGTGCCAGCAGCTTAAGGCCTAGTTGGGCGGGCTATGAAGGTGGCGGGGAGCTGTTTTTT. The variable domain in full, completed from reference TRBV13 and TRBJ2-2, reads AAGVIQSPRHLIKEKRETATLKCYPIPRHDTVYWYQQGPGQDPQFLISFYEKMQSDKGSIPDRFSAQQFSDYHSELNMSSLELGDSALYFCASSLRPSWAGYEGGGELFFGEGSRLTVL.

V is TRBV21-1 and J is TRBJ1-2. TRBV21-1 represents a pseudogene. There are 14 residues in the CDR3. For the CDR3, the DNA is TGTGCCAGCAGCATAAAACAATCCGGGCATGGCTACACCTTC. Translated, it gives CASSIKQSGHGYTF.

The chain uses TRBV19 and TRBJ1-5; possible D gene TRBD1, 5 bases. The ends were cut back, 7 bases at V and 7 bases at J, with 23 bases in the middle. In germline, CDR1 is LNHDA, CDR2 SQIVND (reference sequence). The CDR3 has 16 amino acids. The CDR3 loop reads CASTTRVPMGGQPQHF. CDR3 bases: TGTGCCAGTACAACACGGGTTCCGATGGGGGGACAGCCCCAGCATTTT.

The rearrangement links TRBV24-1 to TRBJ2-3; D gene ambiguous. The CDR3 consists of 13 residues. V dropped 4 bases and J dropped 0 bases, with 4 bases sitting between them. Germline loops: CDR1 KGHDR, CDR2 SFDVKD. The CDR3: CATSEGSTDTQYF. DNA of the CDR3: TGTGCCACCAGTGAAGGAAGCACAGATACGCAGTATTTT.

The rearrangement links TRBV2 to TRBJ2-4; D unclear. This CDR3 spans 9 amino acids. V lost 8 bases and J lost 8, with 4 bases in between. Germline assignment: CDR1 SNHLY and CDR2 FYNNEI. The CDR3 region is CASGYIQYF. CDR3 nucleotide sequence: TGTGCCAGCGGTTACATTCAGTACTTC. The full variable domain, its missing parts supplied by reference TRBV2 and TRBJ2-4, is EPEVTQTPSHQVTQMGQEVILRCVPISNHLYFYWYRQILGQKVEFLVSFYNNEISEKSEIFDDQFSVERPDGSNFTLKIRSTKLEDSAMYFCASGYIQYFGAGTRLSVL.

This clone was seen only a few times. The CDR3 reads CSASGHGNTIYF. The CDR3 coding sequence is TGCAGTGCTAGTGGGCATGGAAACACCATATATTTT. The chain joins TRBV20-1 to TRBJ1-3; D uncertain. Germline V gene sequence: CDR1 DFQATT, CDR2 SNEGSKA (reference sequence). This CDR3 is built from 12 residues. V lost 3 bases, J lost 3 bases, and 6 bases lay in between.

The genes are TRBV2 and TRBJ2-1; 10 bases fit TRBD2. J gave up 4 bases and V 4 bases, and 4 bases lay outside the gene matches. Germline loops: CDR1 SNHLY, CDR2 FYNNEI. This CDR3 contains 15 residues. CDR3 residues: CASSAIAGGYNEQFF. CDR3 nucleotides: TGTGCCAGCAGTGCGATAGCGGGAGGTTACAATGAGCAGTTCTTC.

V is TRBV6-5 and J is TRBJ2-2; 7 bases map to TRBD1. Germline CDR1 is MNHEY and CDR2 is SVGAGI. The V segment lost 0 bases and the J segment 5 bases; nucleotides outside the gene matches: 6. This CDR3 is built from 16 residues. CDR3 in amino acids: CASSYSTRGTTGELFF. The CDR3, as DNA: TGTGCCAGCAGTTACTCGACCAGGGGGACGACCGGGGAGCTGTTTTTT.

This rearrangement joins TRBV7-2 to TRBJ1-2; 10 bases are shared with TRBD1. The V gene's germline CDR1 is SGHTA and CDR2 FQGNSA. V shed 5 bases, J shed 13 bases, and the junction held 10 bases outside the gene matches. The CDR3 spans 13 residues. CDR3 region: CASSRDRGEFCTF. The CDR3 nucleotides are TGTGCCAGCAGCAGGGACAGGGGCGAGTTTTGCACCTTC.

This chain joins TRBV7-2 and TRBJ2-3; 7 positions agree with TRBD2. V was clipped by 3 bases and J by 1 base; unmatched bases: 1. This CDR3 is 14 amino acids long. Germline loops: CDR1 SGHTA, CDR2 FQGNSA. The CDR3 protein is CASSFRGGTDTQYF. The CDR3 nucleotides read TGTGCCAGCAGCTTTCGGGGGGGCACAGATACGCAGTATTTT.

The chain joins TRBV11-2 to TRBJ1-2, with 9 positions matching TRBD1. After removal of 6 bases from V and 0 bases from J, the junction contained 8 bases not matched to a gene. CDR3 length: 16 amino acids. From germline, CDR1 is SGHAT and CDR2 FQNNGV. As DNA, the CDR3 is TGTGCCAGCAGTCAAACAGGGGGCTCGGCTAACTATGGCTACACCTTC. Protein product: CASSQTGGSANYGYTF.

This rearrangement joins TRBV7-9 to TRBJ2-7, with D possibly matching TRBD2 (6 bases). V shed 3 bases and J shed 2 bases, with 17 bases lying between them. This CDR3 spans 16 amino acids. In germline, CDR1 is SEHNR, CDR2 FQNEAQ (reference sequence). The CDR3 bases are TGTGCCAGCAGCTTGAGGGCCGGGACTTTCGCCTACGAGCAGTACTTC. This encodes CASSLRAGTFAYEQYF.

V usage is TRBV28 and J usage is TRBJ1-3; D uncertain. The CDR3 has 15 residues. V lost 3 bases, J lost 2 bases, and 11 bases lay in between. Germline V gene sequence: CDR1 MDHEN, CDR2 SYDVKM. Written as DNA, the CDR3 is TGTGCCAGCAGTTTGTCGGCTCAGGCTGGAAACACCATATATTTT. Encoded protein: CASSLSAQAGNTIYF.

V is TRBV7-9 and J is TRBJ2-7; no clear D. The CDR3 sequence is 15 residues long. Germline CDR1 and CDR2: SEHNR and FQNEAQ (reference sequence). The germline V and J ends were trimmed by 3 bases and 2 bases, with 14 bases remaining between them. This CDR3 reads CASSLSNLMAYEQYF. CDR3 sequence (DNA): TGTGCCAGCAGCTTGAGTAATCTTATGGCCTACGAGCAGTACTTC.